A single sample is the source of the 17 T cell receptor beta chains below, sequenced in a study of blood T cell repertoires in COVID-19. The assay was immunoSEQ multiplex PCR, and TCRdb's table has in-frame clones only and misses some. The repertoire has more than 25,000 clones, about nine tenths of them found once; the top ten carry about 5.6%. Specimen: peripheral blood. The receptors stem from a man in his 60s with active COVID-19.

This chain joins TRBV5-6 and TRBJ2-5; unclear D gene. Germline V gene lookup returns CDR1 SGHDT and CDR2 YYEEEE. The CDR3 is 11 amino acids. V lost 4 bases and J 7 bases, leaving 8 bases between the germline ends. DNA of the CDR3: TGTGCCAGCAGCACAGCCTTGACCCAGTACTTC. Protein product: CASSTALTQYF. Looking up the rest from reference TRBV5-6 and TRBJ2-5 gives the full variable domain: DAGVTQSPTHLIKTRGQQVTLRCSPKSGHDTVSWYQQALGQGPQFIFQYYEEEERQRGNFPDRFSGHQFPNYSSELNVNALLLGDSALYLCASSTALTQYFGPGTRLLVL.

This CDR3 is CASSLADSYEQYF. The CDR3 DNA sequence: TGTGCCAGCAGTTTAGCCGACAGTTACGAGCAGTACTTC. The J gene is TRBJ2-7, the V gene TRBV27; possible D gene TRBD1, 5 bases. Trimming took 2 bases from V and 4 from J, leaving 9 bases between them. Germline assignment: CDR1 MNHEY and CDR2 SMNVEV (reference sequence). The CDR3 loop spans 13 amino acids.

The chain has TRBV7-9 and TRBJ2-3; 7 nucleotides match TRBD1. Germline lookup yields CDR1 SEHNR and CDR2 FQNEAQ (reference sequence). This CDR3 is built from 15 residues. J was trimmed by 6 bases and V by 5 bases; bases with no gene match: 11. The CDR3 nucleotides read TGTGCCAGCAGCCCCCTGACAGGGTCTACGGATACGCAGTATTTT. It yields the protein CASSPLTGSTDTQYF. The full variable domain, with the rest looked up from reference TRBV7-9 and TRBJ2-3, is DTGVSQNPRHKITKRGQNVTFRCDPISEHNRLYWYRQTLGQGPEFLTYFQNEAQLEKSRLLSDRFSAERPKGSFSTLEIQRTEQGDSAMYLCASSPLTGSTDTQYFGPGTRLTVL.

V usage is TRBV6-6 and J usage is TRBJ2-5; weak D call: TRBD2 (5 bases). V was clipped by 6 bases and J by 4 bases, with 9 bases between them. The CDR3 length is 12 residues. Per the germline V gene, CDR1 is MNHNY and CDR2 is SVGAGI (reference sequence). DNA for the CDR3: TGTGCCAGCAGAGACTATACAGAGACCCAGTACTTC. The encoded protein is CASRDYTETQYF.

The gene calls are TRBV6-2 or TRBV6-3 and TRBJ2-1; the D gene is possibly TRBD2 (5 bases). Germline V gives CDR1 MNHEY, CDR2 SVGEGT. Trimming removed 2 bases at V and 0 bases at J, with 11 bases between. The CDR3 is 16 amino acids. For the CDR3, the DNA is TGTGCCAGCAGTTACAGGGAGACGAGCTCCTACAATGAGCAGTTCTTC. Translated: CASSYRETSSYNEQFF.

This chain uses TRBV7-9 with TRBJ1-2; D may be TRBD1 (6 bases). The V end was cut by 5 bases, the J end by 5 bases, with 21 bases between. The CDR3 extends over 16 amino acids. Germline loops: CDR1 SEHNR, CDR2 FQNEAQ (reference sequence). The CDR3 region has the DNA TGTGCCAGCAGCCCTCAGACAGGAGCGACGAGTTATGGCTACACCTTC. It translates to CASSPQTGATSYGYTF. Filled out from reference TRBV7-9 and TRBJ1-2, the complete variable domain reads DTGVSQNPRHKITKRGQNVTFRCDPISEHNRLYWYRQTLGQGPEFLTYFQNEAQLEKSRLLSDRFSAERPKGSFSTLEIQRTEQGDSAMYLCASSPQTGATSYGYTFGSGTRLTVV.

This clone was seen just once. V usage is TRBV7-9 and J usage is TRBJ1-5, with 8 bases matching TRBD1. V was clipped by 5 bases and J by 9 bases; unmatched bases: 6. The CDR3 has 13 residues. Germline V lookup: CDR1 SEHNR, CDR2 FQNEAQ (reference sequence). CDR3 loop: CASSRGQGSPQHF. The DNA for the CDR3 is TGTGCCAGCAGCCGAGGACAGGGCTCGCCCCAGCATTTT.

J is TRBJ2-3 and V is TRBV20-1, with no clear D. The germline V gene encodes CDR1 DFQATT and CDR2 SNEGSKA (reference sequence). This CDR3 comprises 12 residues. The ends were cut back, 4 bases at V and 2 bases at J, with 7 bases in the middle. In DNA form, the CDR3 reads TGCAGTGCTACTGACAACACAGATACGCAGTATTTT. This translates into CSATDNTDTQYF.

The chain combines TRBV3-1 (or the pseudogene TRBV3-2) with TRBJ2-3, with TRBD2 matching 8 bases. The germline gives CDR1 LGHDT, CDR2 YNNKEL (reference sequence). The J segment lost 2 bases and the V segment lost 3 bases, leaving 4 bases of the junction unmatched. CDR3 size: 15 residues. CDR3 coding DNA: TGTGCCAGCAGCCAGGCGGGGGGCCTCACAGATACGCAGTATTTT. Its translation: CASSQAGGLTDTQYF.

The V and J genes are TRBV3-1 (or the pseudogene TRBV3-2) and TRBJ1-1, with TRBD1 matching 8 bases. The trim removed 4 bases at V and 0 bases at J, leaving 7 bases unmatched. CDR3 length equals 16 residues. Germline CDR1 is LGHDT and CDR2 is YNNKEL (reference sequence). This CDR3 is CASSLRTGPLNTEAFF. CDR3 coding DNA: TGTGCCAGCAGCCTTCGGACAGGGCCTTTGAACACTGAAGCTTTCTTT.

The J gene is TRBJ2-7, the V gene TRBV1; no DNA check was done on the table's D call, TRBD2. TRBV1 is designated a pseudogene. The CDR3 loop spans 13 amino acids. The CDR3 DNA reads as TGCACCAGCAGCCCTATCTCGTTTGGCGAGCAGTACTTC. The encoded protein is CTSSPISFGEQYF.

The chain couples TRBV6-5 to TRBJ2-2, with D maybe TRBD1 (6 bases). The V gene's germline CDR1 is MNHEY and CDR2 SVGAGI. With 2 bases removed from V and 4 bases from J, the gap between germline ends came to 11 bases. CDR3 length equals 15 residues. CDR3 amino acids: CASSYRTAFTGELFF. In DNA form, the CDR3 reads TGTGCCAGCAGTTACCGGACAGCCTTCACCGGGGAGCTGTTTTTT.

This chain links TRBV27 with TRBJ2-5, with 8 bases lining up with TRBD1. The V segment lost 4 bases and the J segment 2 bases; nucleotides outside the gene matches: 6. Germline V CDR1 and CDR2: MNHEY, SMNVEV (reference sequence). This CDR3 contains 15 residues. DNA of the CDR3: TGTGCCAGCAGTTCCAGAAACAGGGGGCAAGAGACCCAGTACTTC. It translates to CASSSRNRGQETQYF.

The rearrangement links TRBV5-6 to TRBJ2-1; a possible D gene is TRBD2 (6 bases). The length of the CDR3 is 17 residues. Germline values: CDR1 SGHDT, CDR2 YYEEEE. Trimming stripped 4 bases from V and 3 bases from J, with 20 bases between. DNA of the CDR3: TGTGCCAGCAGCAACTCGCGATCGCGGGGCTTCTACAATGAGCAGTTCTTC. Its protein is CASSNSRSRGFYNEQFF.

The chain couples TRBV19 to TRBJ2-6; no clear D gene. This CDR3 region has 12 residues. The ends were cut back, 8 bases at V and 5 bases at J, with 7 bases in the middle. Germline V lookup: CDR1 LNHDA, CDR2 SQIVND (reference sequence). CDR3 protein: CASCFRANVLTF. Here the CDR3 DNA reads TGTGCCAGTTGTTTTAGGGCCAACGTCCTGACTTTC.

CDR3 bases: TGTGCCAGCTCACCGAGGGAAATGAACACTGAAGCTTTCTTT. Its protein product is CASSPREMNTEAFF. The chain recombines TRBV18 with TRBJ1-1, with D hard to call. V was shortened by 3 bases and J by 0 bases, with 8 bases between the two germline ends. Germline V gene data show CDR1 as KGHSH and CDR2 as LQKENI. The CDR3 runs to 14 residues.

The chain carries TRBV4-1 and TRBJ1-5, with 9 bases matching TRBD1. The ends lost 3 bases at V and 5 bases at J; junction bases unmatched: 5. In germline, CDR1 is MGHRA, CDR2 YSYEKL. The CDR3 length is 15 residues. The DNA for the CDR3 is TGCGCCAGCAGCCAGGACAGGGGAGTCTATCAGCCCCAGCATTTT. It codes for CASSQDRGVYQPQHF.